This TCR beta chain was documented in a study of T cells in Graves' hyperthyroidism and ophthalmopathy. Regarding the study as a whole: The model made its ophthalmopathy prediction, and onset followed a median approximately 7 months later. A 13 V-J model separated ophthalmopathy from stable hyperthyroidism.

It was RNA transcripts that yielded the amplified TCR beta CDR3 regions. HTBI primers were used for first-round RT-PCR of the TCR CDR3. TCRdb independently ran MiXCR on the multiplex PCR reads; one entry per CDR3 protein. The table records about 380,000 distinct CDR3 sequences, about 13% of them present only once. V was clipped by 4 bases and J by 3 bases; unmatched bases: 8. Germline-derived CDR1 and CDR2 are MNHEY and SMNVEV (reference sequence). The CDR3 spans 16 residues. Blood was sampled at initial diagnosis of hyperthyroidism, prior to onset of any ophthalmopathy symptoms. This clonotype was counted many times. What it recognizes is unknown.

The genes are TRBV27 and TRBJ2-2; TRBD1 matches at 7 bases. The sequencing sample was made of blood. The sequence derives from a man aged 25-45 years with Graves' hyperthyroidism that later progressed to Graves' ophthalmopathy. The CDR3 DNA is TGTGCCAGCAGTTCAGGGGGACGTTTGTACACCGGGGAGCTGTTTTTT. Encoded protein: CASSSGGRLYTGELFF.